The clone carrying this T cell receptor beta chain was found many times. What it recognizes is unknown. The data belong to a study of CD8 T cells in ankylosing spondylitis. General study points: As reported, disease-linked clones showed significant enrichment in matched ankylosing spondylitis synovial fluid.

TCRdb independently ran MiXCR on the 5' RACE reads; one entry per CDR3 protein. This table has some 130,000 distinct CDR3 sequences, roughly 11% appearing once. The CDR3 covers 16 residues. The V segment lost 4 bases and the J segment 2 bases; nucleotides outside the gene matches: 7. This sequence originates from a female donor with ankylosing spondylitis or in good health (not recorded which). The rearrangement links TRBV12-3 or TRBV12-4 to TRBJ2-1; TRBD2 matches at 8 bases. Input material: blood, either unsorted or a sorted T cell fraction (not recorded which). CDR3: CASSSVAGKTYNEQFF. The CDR3 DNA follows: TGTGCCAGCAGTTCAGTAGCGGGGAAAACCTACAATGAGCAGTTCTTC.